Below are 4 T cell receptor beta chains sequenced from a single sample in a study of shared clonotypes between healthy human individuals. Measured with immunoSEQ multiplex PCR; TCRdb has only the in-frame clones, and not every one. The sample has over 850,000 clones; 78% are singletons. Material for sequencing was memory CD4+ T cells from PBMCs. The subset: CD45RA-negative fraction. These receptors all come from a man between 18 and 35 years old in good health. Some clones in this sample may be carry-over from other donors' samples.

The V gene is TRBV28, the J gene TRBJ2-1; D possibly corresponds to TRBD1 (6 bases). CDR1 is MDHEN and CDR2 is SYDVKM in the germline V gene. The CDR3 totals 15 residues. Trimming cost V 6 bases and J 0 bases, with 12 bases left between them. This CDR3 reads CASRLGGFSYNEQFF. The DNA for the CDR3 is TGTGCCAGCAGGTTAGGGGGATTCTCCTACAATGAGCAGTTCTTC.

This clone has ten or more counts. The gene calls are TRBV7-3 and TRBJ1-2, with a possible D match to TRBD1 (6 bases). The V and J ends lost 5 bases and 8 bases respectively, with 12 bases between them. Germline V gives CDR1 SGHTA, CDR2 FQGTGA. This CDR3 contains 12 residues. The CDR3: CASSAQGGGYTF. CDR3 DNA: TGTGCCAGCAGCGCACAGGGTGGCGGCTACACCTTC.

The rearrangement uses TRBV7-2 and TRBJ1-5; D remains ambiguous. The length of the CDR3 is 14 residues. Germline CDR1 reads SGHTA; CDR2 reads FQGNSA. Trimming pared 2 bases from V and 3 bases from J, leaving 8 bases between. CDR3 sequence reads: CASSLTRNNQPQHF. As DNA, the CDR3 is TGTGCCAGCAGCTTAACCCGGAACAATCAGCCCCAGCATTTT.

This clone was seen only a few times. The rearrangement uses TRBV6-5 and TRBJ1-2, with 9 bases aligning to TRBD1. CDR1 and CDR2 (germline): MNHEY, SVGAGI. V was clipped by 0 bases and J by 8 bases; unmatched bases: 4. The CDR3 is 14 residues long. The CDR3 nucleotides are TGTGCCAGCAGTTACTCTTCCGGGACAGGGGGCTACACCTTC. Its protein is CASSYSSGTGGYTF.